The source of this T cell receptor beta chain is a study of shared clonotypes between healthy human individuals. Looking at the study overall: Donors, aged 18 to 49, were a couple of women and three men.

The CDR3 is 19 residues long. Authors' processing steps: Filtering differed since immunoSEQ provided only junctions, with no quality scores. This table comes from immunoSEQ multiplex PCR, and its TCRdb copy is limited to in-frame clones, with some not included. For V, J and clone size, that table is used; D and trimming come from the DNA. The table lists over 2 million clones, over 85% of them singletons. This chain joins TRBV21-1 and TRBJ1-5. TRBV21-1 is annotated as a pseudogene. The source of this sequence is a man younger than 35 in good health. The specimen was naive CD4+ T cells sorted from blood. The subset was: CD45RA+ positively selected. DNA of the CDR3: TGTGCCAGCAAGAAAGCCCCCAGGTCCCTTTTTCGATCGGGCCAGCCCCAGCATTTT. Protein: CASKKAPRSLFRSGQPQHF.